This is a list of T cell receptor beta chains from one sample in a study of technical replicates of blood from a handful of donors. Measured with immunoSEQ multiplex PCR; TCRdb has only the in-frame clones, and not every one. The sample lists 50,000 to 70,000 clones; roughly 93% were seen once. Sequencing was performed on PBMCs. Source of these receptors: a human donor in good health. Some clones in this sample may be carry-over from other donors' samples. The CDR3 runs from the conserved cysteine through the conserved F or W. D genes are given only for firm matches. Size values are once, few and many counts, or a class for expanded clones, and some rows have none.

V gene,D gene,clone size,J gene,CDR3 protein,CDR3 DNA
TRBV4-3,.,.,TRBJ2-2,CASSSGMEPGELFF,TGCGCCAGCAGCTCGGGGATGGAACCCGGGGAGCTGTTTTTT
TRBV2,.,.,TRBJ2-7,CASSGEYEQYF,TGTGCCAGCAGTGGGGAGTACGAGCAGTACTTC
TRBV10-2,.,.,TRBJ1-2,CASSETRRTFGYGYTF,TGCGCCAGCAGTGAAACGCGACGGACATTTGGCTATGGCTACACCTTC
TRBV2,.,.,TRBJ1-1,CASSVADMNTEAFF,TGTGCCAGCAGTGTTGCAGATATGAACACTGAAGCTTTCTTT
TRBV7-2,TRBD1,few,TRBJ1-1,CASSLAPGQGAGTEAFF,TGTGCCAGCAGCTTAGCCCCCGGACAGGGAGCCGGCACTGAAGCTTTCTTT
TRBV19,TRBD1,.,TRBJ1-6,CASSVSGTGVTDNSPLHF,TGTGCCAGTAGTGTCTCCGGGACAGGGGTTACCGATAATTCACCCCTCCACTTT
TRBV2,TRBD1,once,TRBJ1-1,CASSSGQGREAFF,TGTGCCAGCAGCTCGGGACAGGGCCGTGAAGCTTTCTTT
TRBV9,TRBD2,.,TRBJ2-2,CASSVGGRFTGELFF,TGTGCCAGCAGCGTAGGCGGGAGATTCACCGGGGAGCTGTTTTTT
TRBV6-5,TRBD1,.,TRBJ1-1,CASSFLQGRGDTEAFF,TGTGCCAGCAGTTTCTTACAGGGGCGCGGGGACACTGAAGCTTTCTTT
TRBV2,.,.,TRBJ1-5,CASGRGGQPQHF,TGTGCCAGTGGGAGGGGGGGCCAGCCCCAGCATTTT
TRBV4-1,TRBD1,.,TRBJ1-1,CASSQSGDRGPNTEAFF,TGCGCCAGCAGCCAGTCCGGGGACAGGGGCCCTAACACTGAAGCTTTCTTT
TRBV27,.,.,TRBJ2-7,CASSLDNSYEQYF,TGTGCCAGCAGTTTGGACAACTCCTACGAGCAGTACTTC
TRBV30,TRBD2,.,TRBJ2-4,CAWDSGGHIQYF,TGTGCCTGGGACAGCGGGGGGCACATTCAGTACTTC
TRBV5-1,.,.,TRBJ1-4,CASSLAGKNEKLFF,TGCGCCAGCAGCTTAGCAGGGAAAAATGAAAAACTGTTTTTT
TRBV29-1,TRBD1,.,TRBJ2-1,CSSGTGGYNEQFF,TGCAGCTCGGGGACAGGGGGATACAATGAGCAGTTCTTC
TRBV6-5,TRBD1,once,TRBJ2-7,CASSYSGQGNEQYF,TGTGCCAGCAGTTACTCGGGACAGGGTAACGAGCAGTACTTC
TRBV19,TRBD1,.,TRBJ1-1,CAIPDRAREAFF,TGTGCCATTCCAGACAGGGCCCGTGAAGCTTTCTTT
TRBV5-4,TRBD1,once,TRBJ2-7,CASSLGGGQGKNEQYF,TGTGCCAGCAGCTTGGGGGGGGGACAGGGTAAAAACGAGCAGTACTTC
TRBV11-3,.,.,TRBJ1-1,CASSLGGNTEAFF,TGTGCCAGCAGCTTAGGCGGTAACACTGAAGCTTTCTTT
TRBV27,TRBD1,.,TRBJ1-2,CASSWGQGAPGGYTF,TGTGCCAGCAGTTGGGGACAGGGGGCTCCAGGGGGCTACACCTTC
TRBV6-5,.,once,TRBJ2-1,CASKPGSVSYNEQFF,TGTGCCAGCAAGCCGGGAAGCGTCTCCTACAATGAGCAGTTCTTC
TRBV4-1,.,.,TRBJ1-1,CASSQVWQLIMNTEAFF,TGCGCCAGCAGCCAAGTGTGGCAGTTAATCATGAACACTGAAGCTTTCTTT
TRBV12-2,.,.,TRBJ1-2,CASRSPESTLYGYTF,TGTGCAAGTCGCTCCCCAGAATCCACGCTCTATGGCTACACCTTC
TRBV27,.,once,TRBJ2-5,CASRVIGGTQYF,TGTGCCAGCAGGGTAATCGGGGGGACCCAGTACTTC
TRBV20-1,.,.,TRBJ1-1,CSASRQANSFF,TGCAGTGCTAGTCGACAGGCCAATTCTTTCTTT
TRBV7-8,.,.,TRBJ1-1,CASSPWSLNTEAFF,TGTGCCAGCAGCCCGTGGAGCCTGAACACTGAAGCTTTCTTT
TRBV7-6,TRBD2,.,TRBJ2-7,CASSLGLAGGYEQYF,TGTGCCAGCAGCTTAGGTCTAGCGGGGGGTTACGAGCAGTACTTC
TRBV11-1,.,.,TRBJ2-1,CASSSYLYNEQFF,TGTGCCAGCAGCTCCTATCTCTACAATGAGCAGTTCTTC
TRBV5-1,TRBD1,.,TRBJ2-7,CASSLWDSSSYEQYF,TGCGCCAGCAGCTTGTGGGACAGCTCCTCCTACGAGCAGTACTTC
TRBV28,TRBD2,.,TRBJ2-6,CASSGGRASGANVLTF,TGTGCCAGCAGTGGTGGGAGGGCAAGTGGGGCCAACGTCCTGACTTTC
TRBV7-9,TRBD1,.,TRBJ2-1,CASSSPGQGAGSEQFF,TGTGCCAGCAGCTCCCCGGGACAGGGGGCGGGAAGTGAGCAGTTCTTC
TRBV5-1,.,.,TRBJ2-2,CASSLEAVSTGELFF,TGCGCCAGCAGCTTGGAGGCGGTCTCCACCGGGGAGCTGTTTTTT
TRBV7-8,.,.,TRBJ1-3,CASSLGSSGNTIYF,TGTGCCAGCAGCTTGGGCTCCTCTGGAAACACCATATATTTT
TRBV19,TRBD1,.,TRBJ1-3,CASSWDRQSSGNTIYF,TGTGCCAGTAGTTGGGACAGGCAGAGCTCTGGAAACACCATATATTTT
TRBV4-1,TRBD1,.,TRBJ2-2,CASTGTVSTGELFF,TGCGCCAGCACAGGGACAGTAAGCACCGGGGAGCTGTTTTTT
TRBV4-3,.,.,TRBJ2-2,CASSQDNGELFF,TGCGCCAGCAGCCAAGATAACGGGGAGCTGTTTTTT
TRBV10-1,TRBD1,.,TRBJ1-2,CASSESGPRQGEPYGYTF,TGCGCCAGCAGTGAGTCTGGCCCCCGACAGGGTGAACCCTATGGCTACACCTTC
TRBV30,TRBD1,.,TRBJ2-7,CAWERTGGYEQYF,TGTGCCTGGGAGAGGACAGGCGGCTACGAGCAGTACTTC
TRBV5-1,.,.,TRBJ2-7,CASSLAPALTRGAAYEQYF,TGCGCCAGCAGCTTGGCCCCCGCGCTAACCAGGGGGGCAGCATACGAGCAGTACTTC
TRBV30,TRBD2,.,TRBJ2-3,CAWNSGNPWDTQYF,TGTGCCTGGAATAGCGGGAACCCTTGGGATACGCAGTATTTT
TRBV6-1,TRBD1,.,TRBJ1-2,CASSDPTGGYGYTF,TGTGCCAGCAGTGACCCGACAGGGGGCTATGGCTACACCTTC
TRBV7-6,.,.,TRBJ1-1,CASSRDIYTEAFF,TGTGCCAGCAGCCGGGACATTTACACTGAAGCTTTCTTT
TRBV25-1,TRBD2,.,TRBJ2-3,CASSEQSGGANTDTQYF,TGTGCCAGCAGTGAACAAAGCGGGGGGGCCAACACAGATACGCAGTATTTT
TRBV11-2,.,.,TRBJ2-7,CASSYAASGLEQYF,TGTGCCAGCAGTTATGCCGCGAGTGGGCTCGAGCAGTACTTC
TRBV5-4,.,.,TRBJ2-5,CASSFGRAETQYF,TGTGCCAGCAGCTTCGGCAGGGCGGAGACCCAGTACTTC
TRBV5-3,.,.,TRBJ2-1,CARSLIRRSSYNEQFF,TGTGCCAGAAGCTTGATTAGGCGGAGCTCCTACAATGAGCAGTTCTTC
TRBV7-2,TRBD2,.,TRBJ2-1,CASSPRLLAGGPNEQFF,TGTGCCAGCAGCCCACGACTACTAGCGGGGGGACCCAATGAGCAGTTCTTC
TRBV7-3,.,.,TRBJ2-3,CASSPQPKGFIPDTQYF,TGTGCCAGCAGCCCCCAACCCAAGGGGTTCATCCCAGATACGCAGTATTTT
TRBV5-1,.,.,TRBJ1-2,CASSLDRYGYTF,TGCGCCAGCAGCTTGGATAGATATGGCTACACCTTC
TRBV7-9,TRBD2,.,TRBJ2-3,CASSLGLAGTDTQYF,TGTGCCAGCAGCCTCGGACTAGCAGGTACAGATACGCAGTATTTT